The clone carrying this T cell receptor beta chain was seen once. The data were obtained in a study of CD8 T cells in Susac syndrome. Random hexamers were used to reverse transcribe the RNA input (roughly 0.5 to 1 ug). Using its own MiXCR run on the immunoSEQ multiplex PCR reads, TCRdb lists one record per CDR3 protein. The data contain around 130,000 distinct CDR3 sequences, 96% of them singletons. The ends were cut back, 6 bases at V and 3 bases at J, with 11 bases in the middle. The CDR3 length is 13 residues. Sequencing used CD4+ T cells from PBMCs. The rearrangement joins TRBV12-3 or TRBV12-4 to TRBJ2-5; D is tentatively TRBD1 or TRBD2 (5 bases each). This TCR was recovered from a human donor with Susac syndrome. CDR3 sequence reads: CASRRDREETQYF. The CDR3 DNA reads TGTGCCAGCAGGAGGGACCGGGAAGAGACCCAGTACTTC.